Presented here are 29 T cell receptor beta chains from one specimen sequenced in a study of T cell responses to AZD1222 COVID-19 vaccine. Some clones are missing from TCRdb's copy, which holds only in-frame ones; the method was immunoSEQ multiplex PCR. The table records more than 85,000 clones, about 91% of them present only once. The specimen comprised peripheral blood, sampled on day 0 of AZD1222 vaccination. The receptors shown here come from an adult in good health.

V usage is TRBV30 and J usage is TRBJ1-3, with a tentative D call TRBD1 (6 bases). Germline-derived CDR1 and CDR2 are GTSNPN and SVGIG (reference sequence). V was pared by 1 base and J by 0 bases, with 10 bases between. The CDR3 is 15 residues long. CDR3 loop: CAWSDLQGSGNTIYF. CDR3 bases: TGTGCCTGGAGTGACCTACAGGGCTCTGGAAACACCATATATTTT.

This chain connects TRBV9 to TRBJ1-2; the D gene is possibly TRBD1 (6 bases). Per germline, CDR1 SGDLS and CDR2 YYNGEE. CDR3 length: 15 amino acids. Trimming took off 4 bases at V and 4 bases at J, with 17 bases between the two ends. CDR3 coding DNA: TGTGCCAGCAGCCCCCAGTTGGGGGGGGCCTATGGCTACACCTTC. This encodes CASSPQLGGAYGYTF.

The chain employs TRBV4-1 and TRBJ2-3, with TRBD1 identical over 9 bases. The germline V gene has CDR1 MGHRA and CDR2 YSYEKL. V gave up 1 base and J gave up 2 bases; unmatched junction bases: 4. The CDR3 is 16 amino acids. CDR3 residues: CASSQVGTGNTDTQYF. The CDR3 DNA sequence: TGCGCCAGCAGCCAAGTCGGGACAGGGAACACAGATACGCAGTATTTT.

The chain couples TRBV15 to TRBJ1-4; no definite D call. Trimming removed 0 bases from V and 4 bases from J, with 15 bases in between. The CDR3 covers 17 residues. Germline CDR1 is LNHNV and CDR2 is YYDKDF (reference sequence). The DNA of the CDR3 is TGTGCCACCAGCAGAGATTATAGCCAGAAAGATAATGAAAAACTGTTTTTT. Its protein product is CATSRDYSQKDNEKLFF.

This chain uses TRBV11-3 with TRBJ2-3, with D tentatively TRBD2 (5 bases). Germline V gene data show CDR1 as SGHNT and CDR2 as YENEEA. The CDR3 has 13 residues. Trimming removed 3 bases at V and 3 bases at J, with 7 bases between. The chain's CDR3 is CASSFRETDTQYF. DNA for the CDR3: TGTGCCAGCAGCTTTCGGGAAACAGATACGCAGTATTTT.

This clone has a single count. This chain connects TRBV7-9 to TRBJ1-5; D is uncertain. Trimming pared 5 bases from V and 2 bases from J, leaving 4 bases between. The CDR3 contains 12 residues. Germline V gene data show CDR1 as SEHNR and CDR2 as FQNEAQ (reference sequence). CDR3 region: CASSVGNQPQHF. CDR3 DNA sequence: TGTGCCAGCAGCGTGGGCAATCAGCCCCAGCATTTT.

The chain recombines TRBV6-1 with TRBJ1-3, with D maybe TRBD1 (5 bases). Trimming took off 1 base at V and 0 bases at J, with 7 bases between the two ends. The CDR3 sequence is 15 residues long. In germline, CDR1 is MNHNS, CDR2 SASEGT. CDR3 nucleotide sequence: TGTGCCAGCAGTGAAGTGGGGCTCTCTGGAAACACCATATATTTT. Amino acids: CASSEVGLSGNTIYF.

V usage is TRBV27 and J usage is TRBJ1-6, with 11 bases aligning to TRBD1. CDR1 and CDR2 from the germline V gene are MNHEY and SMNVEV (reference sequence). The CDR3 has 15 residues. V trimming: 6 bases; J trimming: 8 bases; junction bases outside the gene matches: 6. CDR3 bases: TGTGCCAGCAGGGGGACAGGGGGTGGGCATTCACCCCTCCACTTT. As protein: CASRGTGGGHSPLHF.

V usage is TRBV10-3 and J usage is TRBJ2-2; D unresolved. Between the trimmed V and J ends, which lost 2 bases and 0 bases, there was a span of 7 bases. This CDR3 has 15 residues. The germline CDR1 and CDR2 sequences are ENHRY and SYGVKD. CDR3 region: CAISEALANTGELFF. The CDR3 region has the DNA TGTGCCATCAGTGAGGCCCTAGCGAACACCGGGGAGCTGTTTTTT.

CDR3 nucleotides: TGTGCCAGCAGCCAATCGCACTTTAACACTGAAGCTTTCTTT. Residues: CASSQSHFNTEAFF. This rearrangement joins TRBV3-1 (or the pseudogene TRBV3-2) to TRBJ1-1; D gene uncertain. V lost 2 bases to trimming and J lost 2 bases, with 9 bases between them. Germline V CDR1 and CDR2: LGHDT, YNNKEL (reference sequence). This CDR3 region has 14 residues.

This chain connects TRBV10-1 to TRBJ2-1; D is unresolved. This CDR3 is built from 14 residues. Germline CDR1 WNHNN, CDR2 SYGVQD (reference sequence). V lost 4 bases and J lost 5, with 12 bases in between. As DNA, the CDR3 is TGCGCCAGCAGTGGGTCCAGCGTGAACAATGAGCAGTTCTTC. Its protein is CASSGSSVNNEQFF.

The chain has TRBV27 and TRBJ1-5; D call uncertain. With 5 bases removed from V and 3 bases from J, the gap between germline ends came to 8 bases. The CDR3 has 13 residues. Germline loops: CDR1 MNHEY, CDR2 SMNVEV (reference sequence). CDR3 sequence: CASSAGNNQPQHF. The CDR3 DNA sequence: TGTGCCAGCAGTGCAGGTAACAATCAGCCCCAGCATTTT.

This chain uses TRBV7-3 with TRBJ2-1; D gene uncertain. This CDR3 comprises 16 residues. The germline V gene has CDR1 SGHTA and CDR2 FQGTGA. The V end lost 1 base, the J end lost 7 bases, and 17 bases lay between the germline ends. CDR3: CASSLRVAAAWNEQFF. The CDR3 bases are TGTGCCAGCAGCTTAAGAGTAGCAGCAGCCTGGAATGAGCAGTTCTTC.

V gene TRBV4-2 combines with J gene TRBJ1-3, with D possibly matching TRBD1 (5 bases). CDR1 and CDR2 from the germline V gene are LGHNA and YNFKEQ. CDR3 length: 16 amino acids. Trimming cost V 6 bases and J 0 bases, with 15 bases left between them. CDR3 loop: CASSPSGAYSGNTIYF. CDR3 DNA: TGTGCCAGCAGTCCTAGCGGGGCGTACTCTGGAAACACCATATATTTT.

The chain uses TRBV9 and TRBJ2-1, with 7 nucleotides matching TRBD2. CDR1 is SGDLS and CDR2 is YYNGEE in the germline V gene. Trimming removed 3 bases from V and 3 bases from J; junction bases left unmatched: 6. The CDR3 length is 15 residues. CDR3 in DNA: TGTGCCAGCAGCGCTAGCGGAGACTACTACAATGAGCAGTTCTTC. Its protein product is CASSASGDYYNEQFF.

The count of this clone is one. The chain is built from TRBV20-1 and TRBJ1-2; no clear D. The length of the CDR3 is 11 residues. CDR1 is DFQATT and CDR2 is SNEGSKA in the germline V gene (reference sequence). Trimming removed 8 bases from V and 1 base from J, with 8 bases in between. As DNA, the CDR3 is TGCAGTCCGATGCTTAACTATGGCTACACCTTC. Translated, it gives CSPMLNYGYTF.

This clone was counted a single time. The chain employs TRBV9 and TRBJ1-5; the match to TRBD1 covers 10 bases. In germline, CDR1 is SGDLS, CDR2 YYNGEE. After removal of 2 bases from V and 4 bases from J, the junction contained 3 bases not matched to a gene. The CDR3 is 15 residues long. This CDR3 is CASSVGQGVNQPQHF. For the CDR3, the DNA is TGTGCCAGCAGCGTCGGACAGGGGGTGAATCAGCCCCAGCATTTT.

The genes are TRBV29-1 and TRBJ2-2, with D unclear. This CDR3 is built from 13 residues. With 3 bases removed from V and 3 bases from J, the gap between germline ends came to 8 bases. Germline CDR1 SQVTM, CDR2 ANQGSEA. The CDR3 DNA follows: TGCAGCGTTGATGGGGAATACACCGGGGAGCTGTTTTTT. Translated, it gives CSVDGEYTGELFF.

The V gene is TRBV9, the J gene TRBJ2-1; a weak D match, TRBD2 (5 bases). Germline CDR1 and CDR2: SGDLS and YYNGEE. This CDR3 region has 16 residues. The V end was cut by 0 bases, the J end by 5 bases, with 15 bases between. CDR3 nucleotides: TGTGCCAGCAGCGTAGAGCAAGCGGTGATAAACAATGAGCAGTTCTTC. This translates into CASSVEQAVINNEQFF.

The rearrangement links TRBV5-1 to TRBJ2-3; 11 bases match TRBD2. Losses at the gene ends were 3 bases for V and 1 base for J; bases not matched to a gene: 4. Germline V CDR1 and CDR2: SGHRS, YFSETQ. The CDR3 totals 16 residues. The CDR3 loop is CASSSRLAGRTDTQYF. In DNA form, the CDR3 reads TGCGCCAGCAGCTCGCGACTAGCGGGGCGCACAGATACGCAGTATTTT.

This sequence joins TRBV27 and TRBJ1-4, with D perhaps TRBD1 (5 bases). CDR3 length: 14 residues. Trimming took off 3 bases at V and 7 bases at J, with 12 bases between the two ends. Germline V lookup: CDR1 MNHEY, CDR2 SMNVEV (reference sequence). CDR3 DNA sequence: TGTGCCAGCAGTTTTCGGGGGGGTTCTGAAAAACTGTTTTTT. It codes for CASSFRGGSEKLFF.

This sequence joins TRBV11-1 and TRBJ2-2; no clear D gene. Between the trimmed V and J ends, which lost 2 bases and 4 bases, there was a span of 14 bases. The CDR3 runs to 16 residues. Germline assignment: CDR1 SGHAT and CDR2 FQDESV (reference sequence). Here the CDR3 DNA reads TGTGCCAGCAGCTTACAGGACCTCAGTATCACCGGGGAGCTGTTTTTT. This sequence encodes CASSLQDLSITGELFF.

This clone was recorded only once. In nucleotides, the CDR3 is TGCGCCAGCAGCCAAGCGGAGCTCCCTCTAATCTACGAGCAGTACTTC. Translating gives CASSQAELPLIYEQYF. The chain uses TRBV4-1 and TRBJ2-7; D is uncertain. The V and J ends lost 1 base and 3 bases respectively, with 16 bases between them. Germline lookup yields CDR1 MGHRA and CDR2 YSYEKL. There are 16 residues in the CDR3.

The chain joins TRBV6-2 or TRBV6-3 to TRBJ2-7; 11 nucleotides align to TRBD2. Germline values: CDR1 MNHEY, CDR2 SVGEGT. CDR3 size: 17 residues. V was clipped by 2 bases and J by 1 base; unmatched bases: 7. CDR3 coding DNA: TGTGCCAGCAGTTACCGTCCTAGCGGGAGGAGTTCCTACGAGCAGTACTTC. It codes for CASSYRPSGRSSYEQYF.

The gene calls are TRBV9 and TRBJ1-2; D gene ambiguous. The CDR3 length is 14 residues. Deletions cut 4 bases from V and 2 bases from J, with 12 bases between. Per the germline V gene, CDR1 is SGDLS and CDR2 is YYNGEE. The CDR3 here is CASSTSRANYGYTF. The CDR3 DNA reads TGTGCCAGCAGCACCTCCCGGGCAAACTATGGCTACACCTTC.

The CDR3 protein is CASSQGSYNEQFF. The CDR3, as DNA: TGTGCCAGCAGTCAGGGGTCCTACAATGAGCAGTTCTTC. The rearrangement joins TRBV11-3 to TRBJ2-1, with D maybe TRBD1 (6 bases). Per germline, CDR1 SGHNT and CDR2 YENEEA. This CDR3 has 13 residues. V lost 6 bases and J lost 1, with 7 bases in between. The full variable domain, its missing parts supplied by reference TRBV11-3 and TRBJ2-1, is EAGVVQSPRYKIIEKKQPVAFWCNPISGHNTLYWYLQNLGQGPELLIRYENEEAVDDSQLPKDRFSAERLKGVDSTLKIQPAELGDSAVYLCASSQGSYNEQFFGPGTRLTVL.

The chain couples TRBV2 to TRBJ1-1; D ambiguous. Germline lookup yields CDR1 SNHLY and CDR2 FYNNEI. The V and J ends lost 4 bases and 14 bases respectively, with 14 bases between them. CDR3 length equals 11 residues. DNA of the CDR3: TGTGCCAGCAGTGCGGGTCAAAGAGGCTTCTTT. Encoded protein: CASSAGQRGFF.

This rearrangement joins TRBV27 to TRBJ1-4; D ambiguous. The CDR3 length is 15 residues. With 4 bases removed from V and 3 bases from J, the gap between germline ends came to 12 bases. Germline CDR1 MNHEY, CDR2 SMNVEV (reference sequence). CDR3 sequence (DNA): TGTGCCAGCAGTTATCTTTTCCGCCCTAATGAAAAACTGTTTTTT. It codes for CASSYLFRPNEKLFF.

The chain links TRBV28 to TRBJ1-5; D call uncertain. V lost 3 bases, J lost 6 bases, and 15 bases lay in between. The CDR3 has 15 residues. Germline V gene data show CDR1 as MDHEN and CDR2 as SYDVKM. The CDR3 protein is CASSFPVQAGQPQHF. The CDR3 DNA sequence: TGTGCCAGCAGTTTCCCCGTCCAGGCGGGTCAGCCCCAGCATTTT.